This TCR beta chain was recovered during a study of CXCR3-negative and CXCR3-positive naive CD8 T cells. The CDR3 runs to 15 residues. Germline assignment: CDR1 SEHNR and CDR2 FQNEAQ (reference sequence). Of note for this clonotype: Its antigen is as yet unknown.

Overall study findings and caveats: A higher hydrophobicity marked the TRB CDR3s of CXCR3-positive naive cells versus CXCR3-negative naive cells. Memory, not naive, CXCR3-negative and CXCR3-positive cells differed in TRBV-TRBJ usage.

UMI-labeled 5' RACE yielded the TRB cDNA libraries. From the 5' RACE reads, TCRdb lists one entry per CDR3 protein and no DNA. This sample lists about 150,000 distinct CDR3 sequences; its ten largest clones have nearly 0.5%. The TCR originated in a human donor in good health. Some clones in this sample may be carry-over from other donors' samples. Sequences were obtained from naive CXCR3+ CD8+ T cells from blood. As for subset: CD45RO-CCR7+CD27+CD95- naive CD8+ T cells expressing CXCR3 (TNR3+). The V call is TRBV7-9, the J call TRBJ1-3. The CDR3 reads CASSSRLQVGNTIYF.